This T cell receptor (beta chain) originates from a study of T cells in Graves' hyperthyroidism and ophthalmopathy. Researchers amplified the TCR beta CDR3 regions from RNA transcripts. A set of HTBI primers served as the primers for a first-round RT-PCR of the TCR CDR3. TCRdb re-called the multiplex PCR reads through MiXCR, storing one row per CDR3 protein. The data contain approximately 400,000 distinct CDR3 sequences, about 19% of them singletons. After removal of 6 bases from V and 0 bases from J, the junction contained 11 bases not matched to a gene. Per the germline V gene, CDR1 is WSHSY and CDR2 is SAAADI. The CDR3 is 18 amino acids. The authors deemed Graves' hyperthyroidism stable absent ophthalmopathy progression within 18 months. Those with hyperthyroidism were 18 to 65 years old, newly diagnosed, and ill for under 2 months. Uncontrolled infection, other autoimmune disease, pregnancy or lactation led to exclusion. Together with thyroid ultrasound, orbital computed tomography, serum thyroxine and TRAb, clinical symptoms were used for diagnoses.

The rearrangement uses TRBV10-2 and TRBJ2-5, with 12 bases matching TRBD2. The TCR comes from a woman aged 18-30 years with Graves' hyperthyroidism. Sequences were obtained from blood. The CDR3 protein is CASSLLAGGSPYQETQYF. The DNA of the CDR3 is TGCGCCAGCAGCTTACTAGCGGGGGGTTCCCCGTACCAAGAGACCCAGTACTTC.